Sequencing of this T cell receptor (beta chain) was carried out in a study of neurological immune-mediated disorders. From germline, CDR1 is SEHNR and CDR2 FQNEAQ (reference sequence). V was pared by 4 bases and J by 5 bases, with 7 bases of the junction left unmatched. CDR3 size: 15 residues. TCRdb called the 5' RACE reads again in MiXCR, with one record for every CDR3 protein. The top ten clones hold under 3.5% of a sample with tens of thousands of distinct CDR3 sequences, roughly 3.3% of them seen once. This clonotype was picked up many times. The sample consisted of PBMCs. The chain is built from TRBV7-9 and TRBJ2-1, with 8 bases that match TRBD2. The receptor's source is a woman aged 45-60 years with multiple sclerosis. The CDR3 DNA reads as TGTGCCAGCAGCTCCTCAGCGGGGGTTAACAATGAGCAGTTCTTC. Encoded protein: CASSSSAGVNNEQFF.